This TCR beta chain was identified during a study of blood T cell repertoires in COVID-19. Study as a whole: Donors in the United States, Italy and Spain gave samples during acute or convalescent COVID-19. T cells, B-cell-depleted T cells, or PBMCs provided the cDNA or gDNA that served as material.

Original processing methods: Estimates of nucleated cell counts were drawn from the amplification of reference gene primers. This table comes from immunoSEQ multiplex PCR, and its TCRdb copy is limited to in-frame clones, with some not included. V, J and clone size are taken as reported in that table, and D and trimming were inferred from the DNA itself. The table includes more than 95,000 clones, around 85% detected once. The CDR3 is 13 amino acids. V dropped 5 bases and J dropped 4 bases, with 10 bases sitting between them. Per germline, CDR1 SGDLS and CDR2 YYNGEE. The rearrangement joins TRBV9 to TRBJ1-3; D is undetermined. This sequence was found in a woman at least 80 years old with active or convalescent COVID-19. What was sequenced was peripheral blood. The CDR3 loop reads CASSVSPGNTIYF. The CDR3 region has the DNA TGTGCCAGCAGTGTATCCCCAGGAAACACCATATATTTT.